Below, 12 T cell receptor beta chains from the same sample are listed, as sequenced in a study of T-cell reconstitution after alpha-beta-depleted transplantation in children. The library targeted TCRbeta and was prepared with unique molecular identifiers. TCRdb redid the calling of the PCR reads with MiXCR, one entry per CDR3 protein. The sample has about 460,000 distinct CDR3 sequences, under 15% seen once. Source: PBMCs from the stem cell graft donor, taken from the stem cell graft. These receptor sequences come from a human donor who donated a stem cell graft to a child with combined immunodeficiency.

This clonotype was observed at least ten times. V is TRBV5-1 and J is TRBJ1-1; 7 bases are a match to TRBD1. This CDR3 has 14 amino acids. Trimming at V came to 4 bases and at J to 0 bases, leaving 3 bases not matched to a gene. CDR1 and CDR2 from the germline V gene are SGHRS and YFSETQ. The CDR3 DNA follows: TGCGCCAGCAGCCGACAGGGTATGAACACTGAAGCTTTCTTT. This sequence encodes CASSRQGMNTEAFF.

This clonotype was seen at least ten times. V usage is TRBV29-1 and J usage is TRBJ2-1, with D possibly matching TRBD2 (5 bases). CDR3 length: 11 residues. The V end lost 8 bases, the J end lost 6 bases, and 11 bases lay between the germline ends. CDR1 is SQVTM, CDR2 ANQGSEA, per germline. CDR3 DNA sequence: TGCAGCCAATTCCGGGGCAATGAGCAGTTCTTC. This gives the protein CSQFRGNEQFF.

The chain joins TRBV18 to TRBJ2-1; 7 nucleotides align to TRBD2. The CDR3 spans 14 residues. V lost 5 bases and J lost 8; bases outside the gene matches: 9. In germline, CDR1 is KGHSH, CDR2 LQKENI. The CDR3 loop is CASSATGTIDEQFF. CDR3 coding DNA: TGTGCCAGCTCAGCCACCGGGACTATCGATGAGCAGTTCTTC.

This chain connects TRBV6-2 or TRBV6-3 to TRBJ2-7; D uncertain. Germline CDR1 MNHEY, CDR2 SVGEGT. CDR3 length equals 14 residues. V lost 0 bases and J lost 8, with 14 bases in between. CDR3 sequence reads: CASSYSLRRIQQYF. For the CDR3, the DNA is TGTGCCAGCAGTTACTCACTTCGGCGCATACAGCAGTACTTC.

V gene TRBV9 combines with J gene TRBJ2-7, with TRBD1 matching over 7 bases. The CDR3 is made up of 17 amino acids. J gave up 1 base and V 0 bases, and 10 bases lay outside the gene matches. Germline CDR1 and CDR2: SGDLS and YYNGEE. The CDR3 here is CASSVGHLRQGSYEQYF. For the CDR3, the DNA is TGTGCCAGCAGCGTAGGCCACTTGAGACAGGGATCCTACGAGCAGTACTTC.

This clonotype was seen many times. V gene TRBV10-3 combines with J gene TRBJ2-1; 9 bases agree with TRBD1. Looked up from germline, CDR1 is ENHRY and CDR2 is SYGVKD. CDR3 length: 14 amino acids. V was pared by 6 bases and J by 6 bases, with 6 bases of the junction left unmatched. DNA for the CDR3: TGTGCCATCAGGGGACAGGGAGGGGGCAATGAGCAGTTCTTC. Translation gives CAIRGQGGGNEQFF.

This clonotype was counted ten times or more. The V call is TRBV6-5, the J call TRBJ2-7; TRBD1 is a possible D gene (5 bases). The V end lost 2 bases, the J end lost 2 bases, and 16 bases lay between the germline ends. Germline loops: CDR1 MNHEY, CDR2 SVGAGI. The CDR3 spans 16 residues. The CDR3 region is CASSYLRGGLAYEQYF. The DNA of the CDR3 is TGTGCCAGCAGTTACCTAAGGGGCGGTTTAGCCTACGAGCAGTACTTC.

This clonotype was detected a few times. The chain has TRBV4-1 and TRBJ2-3, with 8 nucleotides matching TRBD1. The V and J ends lost 4 bases and 0 bases, in that order; junction bases with no gene match: 9. Germline lookup yields CDR1 MGHRA and CDR2 YSYEKL. CDR3 size: 17 residues. Here the CDR3 reads CASSPLDRGLSTDTQYF. The DNA of the CDR3 is TGCGCCAGCAGCCCACTAGACAGGGGACTTAGCACAGATACGCAGTATTTT.

The rearrangement uses TRBV29-1 and TRBJ1-3; D gene unclear. The V gene lost 6 bases and the J gene lost 2 bases, with 8 bases spanning the gap. There are 12 residues in the CDR3. The germline CDR1 and CDR2 sequences are SQVTM and ANQGSEA. CDR3 amino acids: CSVRETGNTIYF. The CDR3 region has the DNA TGCAGCGTCCGAGAGACTGGAAACACCATATATTTT.

This clonotype was detected ten times or more. This sequence joins TRBV5-5 and TRBJ2-5; maybe TRBD1 (6 bases). CDR1 SGHKS and CDR2 YYEKEE come from the germline V gene (reference sequence). Trimming took 4 bases from V and 4 from J, leaving 11 bases between them. This CDR3 spans 13 amino acids. CDR3 amino acids: CASSQTGLETQYF. DNA of the CDR3: TGTGCCAGCAGCCAGACAGGTCTAGAGACCCAGTACTTC.

This clonotype was counted only a few times. The chain joins TRBV10-3 to TRBJ2-2, with D perhaps matching TRBD2 (6 bases). The CDR3 extends over 16 amino acids. V was clipped by 3 bases and J by 0 bases, with 11 bases between them. The germline CDR1 and CDR2 sequences are ENHRY and SYGVKD. This CDR3 is CAISERRGTNTGELFF. The CDR3 coding sequence is TGTGCCATCAGTGAAAGGCGGGGCACGAACACCGGGGAGCTGTTTTTT.

This clonotype was seen at least ten times. The gene calls are TRBV12-3 or TRBV12-4 and TRBJ2-5; D is possibly TRBD1 or TRBD2 (5 bases each). CDR3 length equals 13 residues. Trimming cost V 10 bases and J 3 bases, with 15 bases left between them. The chain's CDR3 is CATQTGTEETQYF. CDR3 DNA: TGTGCCACCCAGACCGGGACGGAAGAGACCCAGTACTTC.